Presented here are 8 T cell receptor beta chains from one specimen sequenced in a study of circulating tumor DNA in untreated peripheral T-cell lymphoma. Profiling relied on immunoSEQ multiplex PCR, and the TCRdb table lists in-frame clones only, not all of them. The data contain about 9,200 clones, about 76% of them singletons. The source material was tumor tissue. These receptors were taken from a human donor with peripheral T-cell lymphoma.

The V gene is TRBV11-3, the J gene TRBJ1-1; D gene uncertain. The CDR3 is made up of 16 amino acids. CDR1 is SGHNT, CDR2 YENEEA, per germline. Between the trimmed V and J ends, which lost 5 bases and 2 bases, there was a span of 18 bases. The CDR3 here is CASSQRAVTVNTEAFF. CDR3 DNA sequence: TGTGCCAGCAGCCAGAGGGCAGTTACAGTAAACACTGAAGCTTTCTTT.

V is TRBV6-8 and J is TRBJ1-3, with D perhaps matching TRBD1 (5 bases). The ends were cut back, 5 bases at V and 5 bases at J, with 13 bases in the middle. The CDR3 covers 14 residues. Germline CDR1 is MNHGY and CDR2 is SAAAGT. The DNA for the CDR3 is TGTGCCAGCAGTGTGGGGACCGTGAGAAACACCATATATTTT. Translated: CASSVGTVRNTIYF.

The gene calls are TRBV28 and TRBJ2-7; a possible D gene is TRBD2 (6 bases). Germline CDR1 MDHEN, CDR2 SYDVKM. V dropped 5 bases and J dropped 0 bases, with 14 bases sitting between them. The CDR3 has 15 amino acids. The DNA of the CDR3 is TGTGCCAGCAGTAGGGACTTTTTGAGCTCCTACGAGCAGTACTTC. Translated: CASSRDFLSSYEQYF.

J is TRBJ2-3 and V is TRBV6-8; 14 nucleotides agree with TRBD2. Per the germline V gene, CDR1 is MNHGY and CDR2 is SAAAGT. After removal of 7 bases from V and 4 bases from J, the junction contained 4 bases not matched to a gene. This CDR3 spans 15 amino acids. The CDR3 loop reads CASIRLAGGADTQYF. The CDR3 DNA reads as TGTGCCAGCATTAGACTAGCGGGAGGGGCAGATACGCAGTATTTT.

This clone has just a few counts. The genes are TRBV18 and TRBJ2-1, with D hard to call. The V and J ends lost 3 bases and 9 bases respectively, with 9 bases between them. CDR1 is KGHSH, CDR2 LQKENI, per germline. The CDR3 runs 12 residues. The CDR3 nucleotides are TGTGCCAGCTCACCGGAAGGGCTTGAGCAGTTCTTC. It encodes CASSPEGLEQFF.

CDR3 nucleotide sequence: TGCGCCACCAGGACTAGCGGGGGGTTCTCCTACGAGCAGTACTTC. Translated, it gives CATRTSGGFSYEQYF. The rearrangement joins TRBV10-1 to TRBJ2-7, with TRBD2 identical over 14 bases. CDR1 and CDR2 (germline): WNHNN, SYGVQD (reference sequence). With 10 bases clipped from V and 0 bases from J, the junction kept 5 bases outside the gene matches. CDR3 length: 15 amino acids.

In this sample, this clone turned up a few times. One end of the junction does not line up with germline, which may come from a read error. The gene calls are TRBV12-5 and TRBJ1-1; D uncertain. Germline V gene data show CDR1 as LGHNT and CDR2 as FRNRAP. The CDR3 is 12 amino acids. CDR3 residues: CASGLVGRRAFF. The CDR3 nucleotides read TGTGCTAGTGGTCTGGTTGGGAGAAGGGCTTTCTTT.

The chain carries TRBV10-3 and TRBJ1-4; 7 positions agree with TRBD1. This CDR3 region has 14 residues. In germline, CDR1 is ENHRY, CDR2 SYGVKD. V was clipped by 10 bases and J by 4 bases; unmatched bases: 9. CDR3 in DNA: TGTGCCAGTGAACCGGGACAGATTAATGAAAAACTGTTTTTT. Translation gives CASEPGQINEKLFF.